This TCR beta chain was documented in a study of T cell repertoires in ileal Crohn's disease. Regarding time point: neoterminal ileum biopsy at postoperative endoscopy, about 6 months after surgery. The length of the CDR3 is 18 residues. The V end was cut by 0 bases, the J end by 0 bases, with 13 bases between. The germline gives CDR1 SGHRS, CDR2 YFSETQ. The repertoire was sequenced with immunoSEQ multiplex PCR; TCRdb's copy has only in-frame clones and lacks some. The repertoire includes more than 8,500 clones, 79% of them detected once, and around a fifth sits in the top ten. The sample consisted of ileal tissue. The clonotype comes from an adult with Crohn's disease. The rearrangement uses TRBV5-1 and TRBJ2-6, with D uncertain. CDR3 nucleotides: TGCGCCAGCAGCTTGGTCGGCCTCTCTAGCTCTGGGGCCAACGTCCTGACTTTC. This translates into CASSLVGLSSSGANVLTF.